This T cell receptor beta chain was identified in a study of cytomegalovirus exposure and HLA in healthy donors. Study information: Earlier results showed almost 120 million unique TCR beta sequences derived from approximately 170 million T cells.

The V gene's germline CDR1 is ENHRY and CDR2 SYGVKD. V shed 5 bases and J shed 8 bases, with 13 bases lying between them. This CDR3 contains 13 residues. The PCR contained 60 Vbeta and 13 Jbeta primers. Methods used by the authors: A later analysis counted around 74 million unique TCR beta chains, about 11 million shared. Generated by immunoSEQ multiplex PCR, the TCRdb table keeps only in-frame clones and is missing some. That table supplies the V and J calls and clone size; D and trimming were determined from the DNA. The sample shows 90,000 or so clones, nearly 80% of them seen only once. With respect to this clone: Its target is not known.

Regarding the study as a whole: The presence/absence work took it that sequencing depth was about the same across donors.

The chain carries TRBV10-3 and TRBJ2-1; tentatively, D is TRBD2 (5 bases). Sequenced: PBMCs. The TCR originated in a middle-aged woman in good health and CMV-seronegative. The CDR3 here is CAISFRSGYEQFF. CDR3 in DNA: TGTGCCATCAGTTTCCGCTCGGGGTATGAGCAGTTCTTC.